This T cell receptor beta chain was obtained from a study of T-cell memory formation after mild COVID-19. Study-level points and caveats: Later expanders leaned CD4+, whereas day 15 to 85 contracting clones were balanced CD4/CD8. Detection of some responders pre-infection suggested pre-existing cross-reactive memory T cells participated.

Worth noting for this clonotype: Its target is not known.

Trimming stripped 4 bases from V and 2 bases from J, with 14 bases between. Germline V lookup: CDR1 SEHNR, CDR2 FQNEAQ (reference sequence). The CDR3 spans 15 residues. TCRdb analysed the 5' RACE reads with MiXCR anew, one entry per CDR3 protein. The data show 350,000 to 450,000 distinct CDR3 sequences, about 15% seen once. Specimen: PBMCs or a T cell subset sorted from them (not recorded which). The chain uses TRBV7-9 and TRBJ2-5; tentatively, D is TRBD2 (5 bases). The TCR comes from a man aged 18 to 35 who had mild COVID-19 (a few samples of this study predate the infection). Cell type and time point are not known. The CDR3 DNA reads as TGTGCCAGCAGCTCCCGAGGGTGGCAGCAAGAGACCCAGTACTTC. Translation: CASSSRGWQQETQYF.